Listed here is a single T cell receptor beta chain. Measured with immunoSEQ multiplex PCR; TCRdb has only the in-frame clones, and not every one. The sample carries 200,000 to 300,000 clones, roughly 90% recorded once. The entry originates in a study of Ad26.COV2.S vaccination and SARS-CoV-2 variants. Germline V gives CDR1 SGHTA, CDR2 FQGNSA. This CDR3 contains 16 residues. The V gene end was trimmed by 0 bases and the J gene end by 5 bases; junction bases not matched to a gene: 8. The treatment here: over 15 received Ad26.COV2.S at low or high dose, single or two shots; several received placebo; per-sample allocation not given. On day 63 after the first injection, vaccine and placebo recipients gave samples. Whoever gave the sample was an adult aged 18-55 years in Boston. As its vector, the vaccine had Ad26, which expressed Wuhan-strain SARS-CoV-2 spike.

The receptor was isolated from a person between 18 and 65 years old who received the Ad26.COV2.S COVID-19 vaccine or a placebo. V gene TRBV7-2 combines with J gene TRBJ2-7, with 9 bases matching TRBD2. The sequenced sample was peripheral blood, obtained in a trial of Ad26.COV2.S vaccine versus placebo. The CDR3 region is CASSLAPAGGTHEQYF. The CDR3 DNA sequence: TGTGCCAGCAGCTTAGCGCCGGCGGGAGGGACCCACGAGCAGTACTTC.